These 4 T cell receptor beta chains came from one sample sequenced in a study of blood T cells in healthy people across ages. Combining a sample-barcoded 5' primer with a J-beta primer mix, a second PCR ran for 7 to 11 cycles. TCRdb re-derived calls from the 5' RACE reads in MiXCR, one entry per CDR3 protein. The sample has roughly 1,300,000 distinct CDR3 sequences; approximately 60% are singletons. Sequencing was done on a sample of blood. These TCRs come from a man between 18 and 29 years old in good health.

The CDR3 DNA follows: TGTGCCAACGGTACCCCGGGACAGGCGATCAATGAGCAGTACTTC. Residues: CANGTPGQAINEQYF. The chain joins TRBV5-5 to TRBJ2-7; 8 bases align to TRBD1. This CDR3 is 15 amino acids long. Germline CDR1 and CDR2: SGHKS and YYEKEE (reference sequence). The ends lost 9 bases at V and 7 bases at J; junction bases unmatched: 18.

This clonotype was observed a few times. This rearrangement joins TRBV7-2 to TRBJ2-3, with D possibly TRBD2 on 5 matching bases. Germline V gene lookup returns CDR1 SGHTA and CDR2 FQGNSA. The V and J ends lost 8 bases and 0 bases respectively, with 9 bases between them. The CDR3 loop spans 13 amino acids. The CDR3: CASGSRSTDTQYF. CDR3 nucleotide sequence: TGTGCCAGCGGGAGTCGGAGCACAGATACGCAGTATTTT.

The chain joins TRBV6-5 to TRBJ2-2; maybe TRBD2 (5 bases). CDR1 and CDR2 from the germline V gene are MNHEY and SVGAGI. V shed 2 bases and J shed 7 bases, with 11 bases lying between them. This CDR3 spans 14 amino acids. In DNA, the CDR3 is TGTGCCAGCAGTTACGTGGCGGGTGGCGGGGAGCTGTTTTTT. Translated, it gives CASSYVAGGGELFF.

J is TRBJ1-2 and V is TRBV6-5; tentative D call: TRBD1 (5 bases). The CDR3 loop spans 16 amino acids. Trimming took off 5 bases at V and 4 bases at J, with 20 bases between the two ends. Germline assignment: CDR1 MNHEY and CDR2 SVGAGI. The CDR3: CASSPTFTGLRYGYTF. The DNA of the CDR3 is TGTGCCAGCAGTCCTACTTTTACAGGTCTGCGCTATGGCTACACCTTC.